The 14 T cell receptor beta chains reported below all come from one sample, sequenced in a study of T cell clones after liver transplantation. Sequencing was performed with immunoSEQ multiplex PCR; in TCRdb, only in-frame clones are kept and a portion is missing. Of fewer than 70,000 clones listed, 70% to 80% are singletons. Sequenced material: CD4+ T cells from blood, taken before liver transplant. These receptors all come from a human donor who received a liver transplant.

CDR3 nucleotides: TGTGCCAGCAGTTACTCTTTACTGCTAGGAGAGACCCAGTACTTC. Amino acid sequence: CASSYSLLLGETQYF. The chain uses TRBV6-6 and TRBJ2-5; no clear D. The V end was cut by 0 bases, the J end by 4 bases, with 12 bases between. In germline, CDR1 is MNHNY, CDR2 SVGAGI (reference sequence). The CDR3 has 15 amino acids.

This chain joins TRBV5-4 and TRBJ1-1; 8 bases align to TRBD1. This CDR3 comprises 14 residues. V dropped 0 bases and J dropped 4; count of bases not matched to a gene: 2. Germline V gives CDR1 SGHNT, CDR2 YYREEE (reference sequence). This CDR3 reads CASSLGQGTTEAFF. In DNA, the CDR3 is TGTGCCAGCAGCTTGGGACAGGGGACCACTGAAGCTTTCTTT.

V gene TRBV10-2 combines with J gene TRBJ1-5; D is unresolved. The V and J ends lost 6 bases and 7 bases respectively, with 13 bases between them. Per the germline V gene, CDR1 is WSHSY and CDR2 is SAAADI. The length of the CDR3 is 13 residues. The CDR3 region is CASRLMEEQPQHF. DNA of the CDR3: TGCGCCAGCAGGTTAATGGAGGAGCAGCCCCAGCATTTT.

The chain carries TRBV7-2 and TRBJ2-5; unclear D gene. Germline V gene sequence: CDR1 SGHTA, CDR2 FQGNSA. The CDR3 totals 14 residues. Deletions cut 1 base from V and 4 bases from J, with 10 bases between. The CDR3 here is CASSLGSAGETQYF. In DNA form, the CDR3 reads TGTGCCAGCAGCTTAGGGTCGGCAGGAGAGACCCAGTACTTC.

This clone was found once. The chain recombines TRBV18 with TRBJ2-1, with 9 bases aligning to TRBD1. The CDR3 contains 15 residues. The trim removed 3 bases at V and 5 bases at J, leaving 5 bases unmatched. CDR1 and CDR2 (germline): KGHSH, LQKENI. DNA of the CDR3: TGTGCCAGCTCACCGGGACAGGGACTTAACAATGAGCAGTTCTTC. It yields the protein CASSPGQGLNNEQFF.

The V call is TRBV28, the J call TRBJ1-4; the match to TRBD1 covers 9 bases. The germline V gene has CDR1 MDHEN and CDR2 SYDVKM. Trimming at V came to 3 bases and at J to 3 bases, leaving 8 bases not matched to a gene. This CDR3 is built from 17 residues. CDR3 in amino acids: CASSLVPGQGSNEKLFF. CDR3 DNA: TGTGCCAGCAGTTTGGTCCCGGGACAGGGTTCTAATGAAAAACTGTTTTTT.

The rearrangement joins TRBV2 to TRBJ2-3; 8 positions agree with TRBD2. CDR3 length equals 15 residues. V lost 8 bases and J lost 5; bases outside the gene matches: 12. Per the germline V gene, CDR1 is SNHLY and CDR2 is FYNNEI. The CDR3 DNA follows: TGTGCCAGCGGGGCTATGAGGACTAGCTTAGATACGCAGTATTTT. Its translation: CASGAMRTSLDTQYF.

In this sample, this clone turned up once. The CDR3 DNA follows: TGTGCCAGTAGCTCAGACAGGGCCGGAGATGAAAAACTGTTTTTT. Amino acid sequence: CASSSDRAGDEKLFF. V is TRBV19 and J is TRBJ1-4; TRBD1 agrees at 7 bases. Germline V gene data show CDR1 as LNHDA and CDR2 as SQIVND (reference sequence). V trimming: 6 bases; J trimming: 6 bases; junction bases outside the gene matches: 10. The CDR3 is 15 amino acids.

DNA for the CDR3: TGTGCCAGCAGTTACGAGTCGGGCACAGATACGCAGTATTTT. Protein sequence: CASSYESGTDTQYF. This chain joins TRBV6-5 and TRBJ2-3; D uncertain. V lost 2 bases and J 1 base, leaving 7 bases between the germline ends. In germline, CDR1 is MNHEY, CDR2 SVGAGI. The CDR3 has 14 amino acids.

The rearrangement joins TRBV29-1 to TRBJ1-1; D possibly corresponds to TRBD1 (5 bases). Germline assignment: CDR1 SQVTM and CDR2 ANQGSEA. Trimming stripped 2 bases from V and 11 bases from J, with 12 bases between. The CDR3 covers 11 residues. The CDR3 here is CSVEKGARAFF. The CDR3 bases are TGCAGCGTTGAAAAAGGGGCGCGGGCTTTCTTT. Supplemented by reference TRBV29-1 and TRBJ1-1, the full variable domain reads SAVISQKPSRDICQRGTSLTIQCQVDSQVTMMFWYRQQPGQSLTLIATANQGSEATYESGFVIDKFPISRPNLTFSTLTVSNMSPEDSSIYLCSVEKGARAFFGQGTRLTVV.

For this clone: The same CDR3 arises from other DNA sequences in this sample as well. The J gene is TRBJ2-2, the V gene TRBV18, with 8 bases aligning to TRBD1. J gave up 3 bases and V 3 bases, and 6 bases lay outside the gene matches. The length of the CDR3 is 16 residues. The germline gives CDR1 KGHSH, CDR2 LQKENI. CDR3 sequence (DNA): TGTGCCAGCTCACCTTCCGGGACAGGCGACACCGGGGAGCTGTTTTTT. Residues: CASSPSGTGDTGELFF.

This clone occurred a few times. The CDR3 loop reads CASSLDGGNTGELFF. The CDR3 nucleotides are TGCGCCAGCAGCTTGGACGGGGGGAACACCGGGGAGCTGTTTTTT. The V gene is TRBV5-1, the J gene TRBJ2-2; TRBD2 is a possible D gene (6 bases). Deletions cut 0 bases from V and 1 base from J, with 7 bases between. The germline gives CDR1 SGHRS, CDR2 YFSETQ. CDR3 length: 15 residues.

V usage is TRBV28 and J usage is TRBJ1-6; D possibly corresponds to TRBD1 (6 bases). The germline V and J ends were trimmed by 6 bases and 3 bases, with 9 bases remaining between them. Germline values: CDR1 MDHEN, CDR2 SYDVKM. The CDR3 has 14 amino acids. CDR3: CASRSQGYNSPLHF. CDR3 coding DNA: TGTGCCAGCAGGTCACAGGGCTATAATTCACCCCTCCACTTT.

The genes are TRBV9 and TRBJ2-3; D not resolved. The length of the CDR3 is 14 residues. The V end was cut by 1 base, the J end by 4 bases, with 10 bases between. Germline values: CDR1 SGDLS, CDR2 YYNGEE. CDR3 sequence (DNA): TGTGCCAGCAGCGTAACTAAGACGGCAGATACGCAGTATTTT. Encoded protein: CASSVTKTADTQYF.